This passage covers 27 T cell receptor beta chains from one sample sequenced in a study of blood T cell repertoires in COVID-19. Profiled with immunoSEQ multiplex PCR; TCRdb holds only in-frame clones, not every one. The sample has some 220,000 clones; around 81% are singletons. Sequenced sample: peripheral blood. These receptor sequences come from a woman in her 70s with acute or convalescent COVID-19.

This clone was counted only a few times. This sequence joins TRBV5-5 and TRBJ2-4, with D perhaps TRBD1 (7 bases). The CDR3 is 13 residues long. The germline V gene encodes CDR1 SGHKS and CDR2 YYEKEE (reference sequence). With 7 bases removed from V and 6 bases from J, the gap between germline ends came to 14 bases. CDR3 DNA sequence: TGTGCCAGCTCGCGGGACAGTCTAAACATTCAGTACTTC. Translating gives CASSRDSLNIQYF.

This clone was picked up one time. This chain links TRBV6-6 with TRBJ1-2, with TRBD1 matching over 7 bases. The V gene's germline CDR1 is MNHNY and CDR2 SVGAGI (reference sequence). With 6 bases clipped from V and 7 bases from J, the junction kept 8 bases outside the gene matches. The CDR3 consists of 13 residues. DNA for the CDR3: TGTGCCAGCAGCCTCGACAGGGATCCTGGCTACACCTTC. It is translated as CASSLDRDPGYTF.

The chain is built from TRBV10-1 and TRBJ2-1; no definite D call. Trimming left V 9 bases short and J 5 bases short, with 17 bases between. Germline lookup yields CDR1 WNHNN and CDR2 SYGVQD (reference sequence). CDR3 length: 14 residues. The CDR3 reads CARISAEFHNEQFF. The DNA of the CDR3 is TGCGCCAGAATCTCCGCTGAGTTCCACAATGAGCAGTTCTTC.

The chain joins TRBV25-1 to TRBJ1-6, with D possibly being TRBD1 (5 bases). The CDR3 spans 16 residues. V was shortened by 1 base and J by 5 bases, with 12 bases between the two germline ends. From germline, CDR1 is MGHDK and CDR2 SYGVNS. The CDR3 bases are TGTGCCAGCAGTGAATGGCTTGGGGCAGATAATTCACCCCTCCACTTT. It yields the protein CASSEWLGADNSPLHF. The variable domain in full, completed from reference TRBV25-1 and TRBJ1-6, reads EADIYQTPRYLVIGTGKKITLECSQTMGHDKMYWYQQDPGMELHLIHYSYGVNSTEKGDLSSESTVSRIRTEHFPLTLESARPSHTSQYLCASSEWLGADNSPLHFGNGTRLTVT.

The chain links TRBV18 to TRBJ2-5, with 10 nucleotides matching TRBD2. V shed 3 bases and J 0 bases; nucleotides not matched to a gene: 4. This CDR3 comprises 16 residues. Germline values: CDR1 KGHSH, CDR2 LQKENI. CDR3 DNA sequence: TGTGCCAGCTCACCGAGGACTAGCGGTCACCAAGAGACCCAGTACTTC. It codes for CASSPRTSGHQETQYF. The variable domain in full, completed from reference TRBV18 and TRBJ2-5, reads NAGVMQNPRHLVRRRGQEARLRCSPMKGHSHVYWYRQLPEEGLKFMVYLQKENIIDESGMPKERFSAEFPKEGPSILRIQQVVRGDSAAYFCASSPRTSGHQETQYFGPGTRLLVL.

This clone was observed a single time. The CDR3 DNA is TGTGCCAGCAGCTACGGGACAGGGCTTGGCTACACCTTC. Its protein product is CASSYGTGLGYTF. V is TRBV12-3 or TRBV12-4 and J is TRBJ1-2; 9 bases line up with TRBD1. This CDR3 is built from 13 residues. V shed 6 bases and J 7 bases; nucleotides not matched to a gene: 6.

The chain carries TRBV15 and TRBJ2-7; TRBD2 matches 7 bases. The CDR3 totals 21 residues. Germline trimming cut 5 bases from V and 0 bases from J; bases unmatched to any gene: 25. CDR1 is LNHNV, CDR2 YYDKDF, per germline (reference sequence). CDR3 sequence: CATSRRDVQWGTKPSSYEQYF. As DNA, the CDR3 is TGTGCCACCAGCCGCCGAGACGTACAATGGGGGACTAAACCTAGCTCCTACGAGCAGTACTTC.

V gene TRBV12-3 or TRBV12-4 combines with J gene TRBJ2-3; D gene unclear. Trimming removed 6 bases at V and 6 bases at J, with 10 bases between. CDR3 length: 12 residues. CDR3 residues: CASSQDADTQYF. For the CDR3, the DNA is TGTGCCAGCAGCCAGGATGCGGATACGCAGTATTTT.

J is TRBJ2-7 and V is TRBV27, with D possibly TRBD2 on 5 matching bases. Deletions cut 8 bases from V and 6 bases from J, with 14 bases between. This CDR3 contains 12 residues. Germline CDR1 MNHEY, CDR2 SMNVEV (reference sequence). The CDR3 bases are TGTGCCAGCGGAATCCCCCGGGGCGAGCAGTACTTC. Protein sequence: CASGIPRGEQYF.

J is TRBJ2-2 and V is TRBV11-3, with 8 nucleotides matching TRBD2. This CDR3 contains 13 residues. Germline V CDR1 and CDR2: SGHNT, YENEEA. J lost 6 bases, V lost 6 bases, and 3 bases had no gene match. The CDR3 loop reads CASSLREAGELFF. CDR3 sequence (DNA): TGTGCCAGCAGTCTGCGGGAGGCCGGGGAGCTGTTTTTT.

With regard to this clone: Other DNA sequences in the sample encode the same CDR3. The chain carries TRBV6-1 and TRBJ1-5; D perhaps matches TRBD1 (6 bases). Trimming shortened V by 1 base and J by 2 bases, and 6 bases separated the two germline ends. Germline CDR1 reads MNHNS; CDR2 reads SASEGT. The CDR3 has 14 residues. CDR3 nucleotides: TGTGCCAGCAGTGAAGACAGGGGCAATCAGCCCCAGCATTTT. It codes for CASSEDRGNQPQHF.

This rearrangement joins TRBV27 to TRBJ1-5; 11 bases match TRBD1. Germline trimming cut 6 bases from V and 1 base from J; bases unmatched to any gene: 20. Germline-derived CDR1 and CDR2 are MNHEY and SMNVEV (reference sequence). This CDR3 has 21 amino acids. The CDR3 DNA is TGTGCCAGCAGCCCGCGCACTGCCGGGACAGGGGGATATAGGAGCAATCAGCCCCAGCATTTT. Translated: CASSPRTAGTGGYRSNQPQHF.

The rearrangement joins TRBV5-8 to TRBJ2-4; no firm D call. The CDR3 covers 13 residues. V was shortened by 4 bases and J by 8 bases, with 13 bases between the two germline ends. Germline V gene sequence: CDR1 SGHTS, CDR2 YDEGEE. The CDR3 DNA sequence: TGTGCCAGCAGCATCCGCTTTGGAGACATTCAGTACTTC. This gives the protein CASSIRFGDIQYF.

CDR3 amino acids: CASNYPDRGGNTIYF. CDR3 sequence (DNA): TGTGCCAGCAATTACCCCGACAGGGGTGGAAACACCATATATTTT. The J gene is TRBJ1-3, the V gene TRBV11-2; TRBD1 aligns across 8 bases. V dropped 7 bases and J dropped 3; count of bases not matched to a gene: 8. Germline-derived CDR1 and CDR2 are SGHAT and FQNNGV. The CDR3 runs to 15 residues.

The rearrangement links TRBV7-6 to TRBJ2-5, with 11 nucleotides matching TRBD1. CDR1 is SGHVS, CDR2 FNYEAQ, per germline. This CDR3 contains 15 residues. J lost 5 bases, V lost 3 bases, and 5 bases had no gene match. For the CDR3, the DNA is TGTGCCAGCAGCTTTGGGACAGGGGGAGGGGAGACCCAGTACTTC. It encodes CASSFGTGGGETQYF.

The CDR3 nucleotides read TGTGCCAGCAGCTTATTTGGGTTCAGCGGGGGGAGCACAGATACGCAGTATTTT. Residues: CASSLFGFSGGSTDTQYF. V usage is TRBV11-2 and J usage is TRBJ2-3, with TRBD2 matching over 9 bases. V was pared by 2 bases and J by 0 bases, with 9 bases of the junction left unmatched. The CDR3 is 18 amino acids. Germline V gene lookup returns CDR1 SGHAT and CDR2 FQNNGV. The variable domain in full, completed from reference TRBV11-2 and TRBJ2-3, reads EAGVAQSPRYKIIEKRQSVAFWCNPISGHATLYWYQQILGQGPKLLIQFQNNGVVDDSQLPKDRFSAERLKGVDSTLKIQPAKLEDSAVYLCASSLFGFSGGSTDTQYFGPGTRLTVL.

The chain has TRBV5-1 and TRBJ2-1; TRBD1 might be the D (6 bases). The CDR3 length is 14 residues. Trimming shortened V by 3 bases and J by 0 bases, and 7 bases separated the two germline ends. Germline loops: CDR1 SGHRS, CDR2 YFSETQ. CDR3 amino acids: CASSSRGSYNEQFF. CDR3 bases: TGCGCCAGCAGCTCCAGGGGCTCCTACAATGAGCAGTTCTTC.

J is TRBJ2-3 and V is TRBV24-1; 9 nucleotides agree with TRBD2. Looked up from germline, CDR1 is KGHDR and CDR2 is SFDVKD. There are 16 residues in the CDR3. Unmatched junction bases numbered 7, after V lost 4 bases and J lost 3 bases. CDR3 sequence reads: CATSDGTSWLTDTQYF. The CDR3 DNA reads as TGTGCCACCAGTGACGGGACTAGCTGGCTAACAGATACGCAGTATTTT.

The rearrangement joins TRBV19 to TRBJ2-1; TRBD1 matches at 7 bases. The CDR3 is 15 residues long. Germline values: CDR1 LNHDA, CDR2 SQIVND (reference sequence). Germline trimming cut 5 bases from V and 3 bases from J; bases unmatched to any gene: 7. The CDR3 loop is CASSPRAGGYNEQFF. The DNA for the CDR3 is TGTGCCAGTAGTCCTAGGGCAGGGGGCTACAATGAGCAGTTCTTC.

The chain employs TRBV1 and TRBJ2-5; TRBD2, the D gene given by the table, was not confirmed from the DNA. TRBV1 is deemed a pseudogene. The CDR3 covers 14 residues. The CDR3 region has the DNA TGCACCAGCAGCCCTTCGGGGTCCCAAGAGACCCAGTACTTC. Its translation: CTSSPSGSQETQYF.

This clone is a singleton in its sample. The chain recombines TRBV7-9 with TRBJ1-3; D not certain. The V gene's germline CDR1 is SEHNR and CDR2 FQNEAQ (reference sequence). Between the trimmed V and J ends, which lost 0 bases and 0 bases, there was a span of 9 bases. This CDR3 has 16 amino acids. The CDR3 is CASSLAGSGSGNTIYF. The CDR3 nucleotides are TGTGCCAGCAGCTTAGCTGGGTCAGGCTCTGGAAACACCATATATTTT.

This chain connects TRBV2 to TRBJ2-5; the D gene is possibly TRBD2 (5 bases). The CDR3 has 14 amino acids. V gave up 1 base and J gave up 6 bases, with 12 bases separating them. Germline V gene data show CDR1 as SNHLY and CDR2 as FYNNEI. CDR3: CASSEEISVKTQYF. The CDR3 bases are TGTGCCAGCAGTGAAGAGATTAGCGTAAAGACCCAGTACTTC. The entire variable domain, with the rest obtained from reference TRBV2 and TRBJ2-5, is as follows: EPEVTQTPSHQVTQMGQEVILRCVPISNHLYFYWYRQILGQKVEFLVSFYNNEISEKSEIFDDQFSVERPDGSNFTLKIRSTKLEDSAMYFCASSEEISVKTQYFGPGTRLLVL.

This clone was detected once. The chain links TRBV3-1 (or the pseudogene TRBV3-2) to TRBJ1-3; 10 positions agree with TRBD1. With 3 bases clipped from V and 4 bases from J, the junction kept 3 bases outside the gene matches. The CDR3 has 15 residues. CDR1 and CDR2 from the germline V gene are LGHDT and YNNKEL (reference sequence). The CDR3 region is CASSQGQGSGNTIYF. As DNA, the CDR3 is TGTGCCAGCAGCCAGGGACAGGGGTCGGGAAACACCATATATTTT.

The chain recombines TRBV5-5 with TRBJ2-1; D gene uncertain. The CDR3 has 16 residues. Germline CDR1 reads SGHKS; CDR2 reads YYEKEE (reference sequence). V was clipped by 2 bases and J by 0 bases, with 12 bases between them. The CDR3 loop reads CASSFVTGSSYNEQFF. CDR3 nucleotides: TGTGCCAGCAGCTTCGTTACGGGTAGCTCCTACAATGAGCAGTTCTTC.

This chain joins TRBV10-3 and TRBJ1-1, with D perhaps TRBD1 (6 bases). V was clipped by 11 bases and J by 1 base, with 14 bases between them. The germline V gene encodes CDR1 ENHRY and CDR2 SYGVKD. The CDR3 extends over 13 amino acids. CDR3 bases: TGTGCCTCAAAGAGGGGGGGGAACACTGAAGCTTTCTTT. This codes for CASKRGGNTEAFF.

Only one count was recorded for this clone. This same CDR3 is encoded by further DNA sequences in the sample. The gene calls are TRBV5-1 and TRBJ2-5; TRBD1 agrees at 8 bases. CDR1 SGHRS and CDR2 YFSETQ come from the germline V gene. The V segment lost 4 bases and the J segment 4 bases; nucleotides outside the gene matches: 3. This CDR3 has 13 residues. The CDR3 nucleotides read TGCGCCAGCAGCCCTGGACAGGGAGAGACCCAGTACTTC. This encodes CASSPGQGETQYF.

The chain employs TRBV5-1 and TRBJ1-2; 7 positions match TRBD1. Per germline, CDR1 SGHRS and CDR2 YFSETQ. V was clipped by 0 bases and J by 8 bases; unmatched bases: 4. The CDR3 length is 13 residues. CDR3 loop: CASSLETGKGYTF. The CDR3 DNA reads as TGCGCCAGCAGCTTGGAGACAGGGAAGGGCTACACCTTC.